This TCR beta chain was captured in a study of CD8+ T cells in alopecia areata. Sorting relied on CD4, CD8alpha, NKG2D, NKG2ACE and other markers applied to pooled cutaneous lymph node cells. Extracted RNA was reverse transcribed into cDNA, the sequencing template. Sequencing used immunoSEQ multiplex PCR; TCRdb keeps in-frame clones, though not all of them. The specimen gives about 300,000 clones without singletons; the ten biggest hold 0.9% to 1.5%. Trimming removed 2 bases from V and 2 bases from J, with 10 bases in between. The CDR3 has 14 residues. Germline CDR1 reads FNHDT; CDR2 reads SITEND (reference sequence). This clone was recorded a few times. The genes and germline here are from mouse. The read ends 4 residues early relative to the CDR3; the germline J gene fills the gap.

Sequenced material: CD4+ T cells sorted from a lymph node. The rearrangement links TRBV19 to TRBJ1-2; tentative D call: TRBD1 (5 bases). This TCR was sampled from a C3H/HeJ mouse with alopecia areata. The mouse line has the MHC haplotype H2-k. The CDR3 DNA, read in part, is TGTGCCAGCAGTATGGGGGGGGTCAACTCC. Its protein product is CASSMGGVNS. The whole CDR3 reads CASSMGGVNSDYTF.